This passage covers 7 T cell receptor beta chains from one sample sequenced in a study of long-term antiretroviral therapy in people with HIV. Runs used v3.0 of the immunoSEQ assay and were done at survey level. Sequencing used immunoSEQ multiplex PCR; TCRdb keeps in-frame clones, though not all of them. The sample has tens of thousands of clones; roughly 89% are singletons. This sample comprised unsorted PBMCs, obtained 0.4 years after starting antiretroviral therapy. Source of these receptors: a man aged 18 to 29 with HIV.

There are a few counts of this clone. V usage is TRBV28 and J usage is TRBJ1-2, with D possibly matching TRBD1 (5 bases). CDR1 is MDHEN, CDR2 SYDVKM, per germline. This CDR3 comprises 13 residues. Between the trimmed V and J ends, which lost 2 bases and 7 bases, there was a span of 11 bases. The CDR3 here is CASSLAGALGYTF. CDR3 nucleotides: TGTGCCAGCAGTTTAGCTGGGGCGCTTGGCTACACCTTC.

J is TRBJ2-7 and V is TRBV28; 10 bases line up with TRBD1. In germline, CDR1 is MDHEN, CDR2 SYDVKM. This CDR3 comprises 17 residues. Unmatched junction bases numbered 12, after V lost 7 bases and J lost 0 bases. In nucleotides, the CDR3 is TGTGCCAGCATCCCTGGGACAGGGGCTAGGGCCTCCTACGAGCAGTACTTC. As protein: CASIPGTGARASYEQYF.

In this sample, this clone turned up a few times. J is TRBJ1-1 and V is TRBV18; 9 bases fit TRBD1. After removal of 8 bases from V and 1 base from J, the junction contained 5 bases not matched to a gene. This CDR3 is built from 14 residues. In germline, CDR1 is KGHSH, CDR2 LQKENI. The CDR3 loop is CASGTGTANTEAFF. The DNA of the CDR3 is TGTGCCAGCGGGACAGGGACGGCGAACACTGAAGCTTTCTTT.

The rearrangement joins TRBV9 to TRBJ1-1; D gene uncertain. Germline loops: CDR1 SGDLS, CDR2 YYNGEE. V was trimmed by 4 bases and J by 0 bases, leaving 10 bases between them. The CDR3 contains 14 residues. CDR3 amino acids: CASSPEPLNTEAFF. DNA of the CDR3: TGTGCCAGCAGCCCTGAGCCCTTGAACACTGAAGCTTTCTTT. Variable domain in full (rest from reference TRBV9 and TRBJ1-1): DSGVTQTPKHLITATGQRVTLRCSPRSGDLSVYWYQQSLDQGLQFLIQYYNGEERAKGNILERFSAQQFPDLHSELNLSSLELGDSALYFCASSPEPLNTEAFFGQGTRLTVV.

The chain joins TRBV5-1 to TRBJ2-3; D remains unclear. Germline-derived CDR1 and CDR2 are SGHRS and YFSETQ. This CDR3 is built from 15 residues. Trimming removed 1 base from V and 5 bases from J, with 14 bases in between. Here the CDR3 DNA reads TGCGCCAGCAGCTTGTCGCCTGTCAGTCTAGATACGCAGTATTTT. Translating it yields CASSLSPVSLDTQYF.

The chain has TRBV5-5 and TRBJ2-7; 8 nucleotides agree with TRBD1. V was clipped by 3 bases and J by 3 bases; unmatched bases: 5. The length of the CDR3 is 14 residues. Germline V gene sequence: CDR1 SGHKS, CDR2 YYEKEE (reference sequence). The CDR3 spells CASSSGQGDYEQYF. In DNA form, the CDR3 reads TGTGCCAGCAGCTCCGGACAGGGTGACTACGAGCAGTACTTC.

This clone appeared a single time. The chain carries TRBV28 and TRBJ1-1; possible D gene TRBD1, 5 bases. V shed 5 bases and J shed 1 base, with 11 bases lying between them. The CDR3 has 14 residues. Germline-derived CDR1 and CDR2 are MDHEN and SYDVKM. CDR3 protein: CASSPGTGNTEAFF. The DNA of the CDR3 is TGTGCCAGCAGTCCGGGGACGGGGAACACTGAAGCTTTCTTT.